The sequence of this T cell receptor (beta chain) was determined in a study of blood T cell repertoires in COVID-19. Overall study context: Whether acute or convalescent, the COVID-19 samples came from the United States, Italy and Spain. The analysed material was cDNA or gDNA that came from T cells, B-cell-depleted T cells, or PBMCs.

Generated by immunoSEQ multiplex PCR, the TCRdb table keeps only in-frame clones and is missing some. The sample lists some 300,000 clones, 89% occurring once. CDR3 length equals 15 residues. V lost 3 bases, J lost 3 bases, and 14 bases lay in between. Germline V lookup: CDR1 MNHEY, CDR2 SVGAGI. The chain combines TRBV6-5 with TRBJ1-2; D is undetermined. This receptor was obtained from a woman aged 25 to 39 who had recovered from COVID-19. What was sequenced was PBMCs or T cells enriched from blood (not recorded which). As DNA, the CDR3 is TGTGCCAGCAGTTATATTACGCGGAGAGACTATGGCTACACCTTC. Amino acids: CASSYITRRDYGYTF.